This T cell receptor beta chain was recovered during a study of blood T cells in healthy people across ages. The V gene's germline CDR1 is SGHAT and CDR2 FQNNGV. The CDR3 length is 14 residues. V was cut by 2 bases and J by 3 bases, with 11 bases left in between. For the second PCR, which ran for roughly 7 to 11 cycles, a sample-barcoded 5' primer and a J-beta primer mix were used. Template switching added a 12-random-nucleotide identifier to every cDNA molecule. TCRdb analysed the 5' RACE reads with MiXCR anew, one entry per CDR3 protein. The data contain about 680,000 distinct CDR3 sequences, around 49% of them singletons. Study results and limitations: PBMCs that were unsorted prevented a conclusive naive versus antigen-experienced comparison. As naive T cell percentage varied, TCR beta diversity correlated strongly with it. The recorded TCR beta diversity per million T cells decreased in a roughly linear manner with age.

On this clonotype itself: Its antigen remains unidentified.

Material: blood. The chain combines TRBV11-2 with TRBJ2-7; a weak D match, TRBD1 (6 bases). The receptor was derived from a woman aged 55-70 years in good health. CDR3 protein: CASSLLLQGYEQYF. The CDR3 region has the DNA TGTGCCAGCAGCTTACTACTACAGGGCTACGAGCAGTACTTC.